The sequence of this TCR beta chain was determined in a study of T-cell memory formation after mild COVID-19. This clonotype was observed a few times. Its target is unknown. Constant-segment primers were used for 5'RACE, and the resulting TCR alpha and TCR beta cDNA libraries carried sample barcodes and UMIs. TCRdb re-derived calls from the 5' RACE reads in MiXCR, one entry per CDR3 protein. The sample lists under 250,000 distinct CDR3 sequences, roughly 30% occurring once. Study observations and caveats: The study found balanced CD4/CD8 in clones contracting day 15 to 85 and a CD4+ lean in later expanders.

The germline V gene encodes CDR1 SEHNR and CDR2 FQNEAQ (reference sequence). Between the trimmed V and J ends, which lost 2 bases and 2 bases, there was a span of 16 bases. The CDR3 runs 16 residues. V and J are TRBV7-9 and TRBJ2-7; possible D gene TRBD1, 6 bases. The sample was PBMCs or a T cell subset sorted from them (not recorded which). This receptor was obtained from an adult woman who had mild COVID-19 (a few samples of this study predate the infection). Cell type and time point are not known. The CDR3 nucleotides are TGTGCCAGCAGCTTACCGACCTTTGGACAGACCTACGAGCAGTACTTC. It translates to CASSLPTFGQTYEQYF. Full variable domain (rest looked up from reference TRBV7-9 and TRBJ2-7): DTGVSQNPRHKITKRGQNVTFRCDPISEHNRLYWYRQTLGQGPEFLTYFQNEAQLEKSRLLSDRFSAERPKGSFSTLEIQRTEQGDSAMYLCASSLPTFGQTYEQYFGPGTRLTVT.